This TCR beta chain derives from a study of blood T cell repertoires in COVID-19. J was trimmed by 3 bases and V by 4 bases; bases with no gene match: 9. Germline V gives CDR1 SEHNR, CDR2 FQNEAQ (reference sequence). This CDR3 contains 16 residues. This clone occurred once. Original processing methods: Amplified reference gene primers provided the basis for estimating nucleated cell counts. Sequencing was performed with immunoSEQ multiplex PCR; in TCRdb, only in-frame clones are kept and a portion is missing. V, J and clone size are taken as reported in that table, and D and trimming were inferred from the DNA itself. Of approximately 70,000 clones listed, more than 65% are singletons.

The chain is built from TRBV7-9 and TRBJ2-1; 7 nucleotides line up with TRBD2. The sample was peripheral blood. The clonotype originates from a woman aged 60-70 years with acute or convalescent COVID-19. The CDR3 loop is CASSSSGRGYYNEQFF. CDR3 nucleotide sequence: TGTGCCAGCAGCTCCTCCGGGCGGGGGTACTACAATGAGCAGTTCTTC.